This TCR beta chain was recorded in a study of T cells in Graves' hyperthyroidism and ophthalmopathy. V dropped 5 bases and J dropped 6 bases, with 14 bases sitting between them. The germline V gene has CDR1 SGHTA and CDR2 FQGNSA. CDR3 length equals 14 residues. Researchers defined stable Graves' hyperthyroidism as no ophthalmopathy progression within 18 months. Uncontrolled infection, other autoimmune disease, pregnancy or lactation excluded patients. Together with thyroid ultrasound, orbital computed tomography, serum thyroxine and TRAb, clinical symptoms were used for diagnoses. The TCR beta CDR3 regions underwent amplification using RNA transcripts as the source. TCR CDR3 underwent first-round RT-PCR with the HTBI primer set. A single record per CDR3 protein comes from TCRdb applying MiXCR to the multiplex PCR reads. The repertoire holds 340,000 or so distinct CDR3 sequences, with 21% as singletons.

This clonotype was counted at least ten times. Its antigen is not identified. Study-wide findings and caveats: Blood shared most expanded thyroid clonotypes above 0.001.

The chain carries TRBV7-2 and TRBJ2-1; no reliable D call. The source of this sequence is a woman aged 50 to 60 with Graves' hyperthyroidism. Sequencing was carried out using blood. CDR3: CASSPQTDLNEQFF. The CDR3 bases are TGTGCCAGCAGCCCACAGACGGATCTCAATGAGCAGTTCTTC.